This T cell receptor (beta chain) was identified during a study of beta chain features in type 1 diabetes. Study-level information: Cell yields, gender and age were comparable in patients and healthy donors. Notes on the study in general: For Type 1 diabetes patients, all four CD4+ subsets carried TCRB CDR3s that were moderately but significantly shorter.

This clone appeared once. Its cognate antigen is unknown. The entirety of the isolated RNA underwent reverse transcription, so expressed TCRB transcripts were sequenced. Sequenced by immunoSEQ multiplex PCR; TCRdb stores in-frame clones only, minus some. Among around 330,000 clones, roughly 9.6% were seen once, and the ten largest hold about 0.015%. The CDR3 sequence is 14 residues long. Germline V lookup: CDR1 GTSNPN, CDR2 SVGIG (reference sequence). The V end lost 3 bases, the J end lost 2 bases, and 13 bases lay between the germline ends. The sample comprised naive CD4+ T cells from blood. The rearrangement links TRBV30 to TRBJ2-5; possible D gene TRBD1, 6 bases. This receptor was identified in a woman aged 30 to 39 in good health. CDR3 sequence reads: CAWSEGTGQETQYF. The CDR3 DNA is TGTGCCTGGAGCGAGGGAACAGGGCAAGAGACCCAGTACTTC.